The rows below give T cell receptor beta chains drawn from one sample of a study of cytomegalovirus exposure and HLA in healthy donors. Using immunoSEQ multiplex PCR, the repertoire was profiled, and TCRdb retains in-frame clones only, with some absent. The sample lists 160,000 or so clones, 80% seen once, with approximately 4.5% in the top ten. Specimen: PBMCs. The receptors come from a young man in good health and CMV-seronegative. The CDR3 runs from the conserved cysteine through the conserved F or W.

V gene | CDR3 protein
TRBV28 | CASSLGRGNEQFF
TRBV7-9 | CASSSIAERGTTDTQYF
TRBV5-6 | CASSFAGILNTEAFF
TRBV13 | CASSLARQSYGYTF
TRBV28 | CASSTPGQPVNGYTF
TRBV6-5 | CASSQGNVGELFF
TRBV19 | CASSIAASGKIGELFF
TRBV5-4 | CASSLGAGGQREQYF
TRBV7-2 | CASSFNPHWGVSGNTIYF
TRBV27 | CARTGQWSTDTQYF
TRBV11-2 | CASSLSSTGRYGYTF
TRBV7-3 | CASSLTPGQGAYSGNTIYF
TRBV5-4 | CASTRVGEAANYGYTF
TRBV30 | CAWSLTGWTEAFF
TRBV9 | CASSESYSNQPQHF
TRBV30 | CAWSSRDSPSGELFF
TRBV27 | CASSLWTSGGPNNEQFF
TRBV6-1 | CASSQIRGNTEAFF
TRBV7-9 | CSSSLALQTAPNYGYTF
TRBV7-9 | CASSTYGAPRVNSPLHF
TRBV18 | CASSPPGSGTQYF
TRBV7-9 | CASSPTAGANQPQHF
TRBV30 | CAWSLRRNEQFF
TRBV9 | CASSVEAGLGETQYF
TRBV5-6 | CASSSLRWGGFGGELFF
TRBV13 | CASSLSRGDTQYF
TRBV28 | CASSPPREAWWDAEQYF
TRBV4-1 | CASSHPTGSNQPQHF
TRBV6-1 | CASRRDYGYTF
TRBV19 | CASSIDGGTGNTIYF
TRBV29-1 | CSVEDRGGFGYTF
TRBV9 | CASSVGGFTDTQYF
TRBV27 | CASSLPGQGLRSEQFF
TRBV7-8 | CASSYGTGLGEQYF
TRBV29-1 | CSVVGLGQAPYYEQYF
TRBV29-1 | CSVEKTRGAGELFF
TRBV7-9 | CSSSFLGTGNTEAFF
TRBV11-2 | CASSSGTGSSGYGYTF
TRBV7-9 | CSSSLEVSQGAWNEQFF
TRBV19 | CASHEHGELFF
TRBV28 | CAIRREDTQYF
TRBV10-3 | CAISDPGLAADQYF
TRBV1 | CTSSPKPGQEKKPNTGELFF
TRBV4-3 | CASSQDIGGGGGYTF
TRBV9 | CASSVDRGGTEAFF
TRBV6-6 | CASRPYRDTEAFF
TRBV6-5 | CASSPGILGNEQFF
TRBV27 | CASSLSALSTDTQYF
TRBV27 | CASSLSGPGEAFF
TRBV7-9 | CASSLAGLALLYTDTQYF
TRBV7-8 | CASSAGQASNYGYTF
TRBV7-6 | CASGPGSNYGYTF
TRBV28 | CASSSPGTGVNAGANVLTF
TRBV2 | CASDTGLIGSSGANVLTF
TRBV6-1 | CASSEVAALYEQYF
TRBV15 | CATSRGGFNEKLFF
TRBV28 | CASSLNPGQGNEQYF
TRBV7-9 | CSSSLDVGLSYEQYF